This TCR beta chain was profiled in a study of control samples from healthy donors and cancer patients. This clone was seen a few times. The germline V gene encodes CDR1 SGHRS and CDR2 YFSETQ. Between the trimmed V and J ends, which lost 3 bases and 5 bases, there was a span of 11 bases. The CDR3 loop spans 13 amino acids. Sequenced by immunoSEQ multiplex PCR; TCRdb stores in-frame clones only, minus some. The data contain 60,000 to 75,000 clones, over 75% of them singletons. This receptor was identified in a man aged 45-60 years in good health. The genes are TRBV5-1 and TRBJ1-1; D unresolved. Sample: blood. This CDR3 is CASSSDVETEAFF. In nucleotides, the CDR3 is TGCGCCAGCAGCTCGGATGTGGAGACTGAAGCTTTCTTT.